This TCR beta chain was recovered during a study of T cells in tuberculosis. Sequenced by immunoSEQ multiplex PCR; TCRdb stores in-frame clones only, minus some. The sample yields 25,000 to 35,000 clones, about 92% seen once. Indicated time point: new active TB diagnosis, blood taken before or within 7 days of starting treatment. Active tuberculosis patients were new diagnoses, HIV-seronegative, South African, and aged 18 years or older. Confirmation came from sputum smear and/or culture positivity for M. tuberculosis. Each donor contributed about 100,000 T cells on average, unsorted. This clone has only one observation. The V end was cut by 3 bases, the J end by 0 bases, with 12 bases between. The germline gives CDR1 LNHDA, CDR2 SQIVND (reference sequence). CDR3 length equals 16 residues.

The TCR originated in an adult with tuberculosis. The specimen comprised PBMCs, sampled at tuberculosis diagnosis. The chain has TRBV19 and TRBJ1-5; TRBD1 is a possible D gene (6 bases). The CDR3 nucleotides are TGTGCCAGTAGTATTGCAGGGGCCGCTAGCAATCAGCCCCAGCATTTT. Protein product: CASSIAGAASNQPQHF.